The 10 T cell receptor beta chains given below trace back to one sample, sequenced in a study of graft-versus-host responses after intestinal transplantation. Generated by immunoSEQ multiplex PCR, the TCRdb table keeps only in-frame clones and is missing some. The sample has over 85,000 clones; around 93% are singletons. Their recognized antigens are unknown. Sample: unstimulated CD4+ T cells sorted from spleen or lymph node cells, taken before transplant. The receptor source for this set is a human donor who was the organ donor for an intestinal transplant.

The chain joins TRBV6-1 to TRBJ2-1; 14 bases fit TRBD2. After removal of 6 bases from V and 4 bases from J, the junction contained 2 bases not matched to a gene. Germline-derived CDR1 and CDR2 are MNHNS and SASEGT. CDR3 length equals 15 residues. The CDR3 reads CASRGTSGGYNEQFF. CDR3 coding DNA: TGTGCCAGCAGAGGGACTAGCGGGGGTTACAATGAGCAGTTCTTC.

CDR3: CASSMGNQPQHF. The DNA for the CDR3 is TGTGCCAGTAGTATGGGGAATCAGCCCCAGCATTTT. This rearrangement joins TRBV19 to TRBJ1-5; the D is unclear. Germline loops: CDR1 LNHDA, CDR2 SQIVND (reference sequence). V was cut by 3 bases and J by 4 bases, with 4 bases left in between. This CDR3 is 12 amino acids long.

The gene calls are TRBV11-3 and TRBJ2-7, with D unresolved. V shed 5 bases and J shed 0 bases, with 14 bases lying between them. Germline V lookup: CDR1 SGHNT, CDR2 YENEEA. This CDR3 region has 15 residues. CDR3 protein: CASSLPSRSSYEQYF. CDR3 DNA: TGTGCCAGCAGCCTCCCGTCCAGGAGCTCCTACGAGCAGTACTTC.

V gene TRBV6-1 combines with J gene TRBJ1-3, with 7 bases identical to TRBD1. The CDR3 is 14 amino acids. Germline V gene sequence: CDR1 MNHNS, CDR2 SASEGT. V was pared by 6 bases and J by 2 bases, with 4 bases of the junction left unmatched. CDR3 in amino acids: CASRVTGTGNTIYF. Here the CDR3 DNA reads TGTGCCAGCAGGGTGACAGGGACTGGAAACACCATATATTTT.

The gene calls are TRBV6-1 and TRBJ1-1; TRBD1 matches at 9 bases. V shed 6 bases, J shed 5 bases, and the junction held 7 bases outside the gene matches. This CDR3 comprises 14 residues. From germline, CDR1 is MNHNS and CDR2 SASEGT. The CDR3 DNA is TGTGCCAGCAGCCTCACCGGGACAGGGACTGAAGCTTTCTTT. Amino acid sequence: CASSLTGTGTEAFF.

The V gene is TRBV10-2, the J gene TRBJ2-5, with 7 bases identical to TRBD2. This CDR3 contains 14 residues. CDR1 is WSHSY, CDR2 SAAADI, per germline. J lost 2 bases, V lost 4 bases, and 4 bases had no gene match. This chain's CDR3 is CASSGSGGQETQYF. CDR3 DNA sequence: TGCGCCAGCAGTGGGTCGGGGGGACAAGAGACCCAGTACTTC.

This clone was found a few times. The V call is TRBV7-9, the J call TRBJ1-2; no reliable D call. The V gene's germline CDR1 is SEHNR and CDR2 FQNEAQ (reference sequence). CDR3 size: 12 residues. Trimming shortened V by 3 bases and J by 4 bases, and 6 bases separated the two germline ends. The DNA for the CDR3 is TGTGCCAGCAGCTTTAGCAGCTATGGCTACACCTTC. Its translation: CASSFSSYGYTF.

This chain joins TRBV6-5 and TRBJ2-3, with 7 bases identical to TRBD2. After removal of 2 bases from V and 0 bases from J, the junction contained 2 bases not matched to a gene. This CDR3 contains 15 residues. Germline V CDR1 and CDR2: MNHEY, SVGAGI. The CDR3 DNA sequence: TGTGCCAGCAGTTACAGGGGACTAAGCACAGATACGCAGTATTTT. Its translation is CASSYRGLSTDTQYF.

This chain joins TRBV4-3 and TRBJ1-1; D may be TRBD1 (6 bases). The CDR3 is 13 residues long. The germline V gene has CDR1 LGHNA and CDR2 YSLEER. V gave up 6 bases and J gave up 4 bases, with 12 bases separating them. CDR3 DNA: TGCGCCAGCAGTAGGGAAGGGGGCACTGAAGCTTTCTTT. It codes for CASSREGGTEAFF.

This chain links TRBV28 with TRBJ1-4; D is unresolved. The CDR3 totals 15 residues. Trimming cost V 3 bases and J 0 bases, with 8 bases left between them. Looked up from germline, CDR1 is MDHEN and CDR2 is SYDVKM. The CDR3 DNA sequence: TGTGCCAGCAGTTTGTGGAAAACAACTAATGAAAAACTGTTTTTT. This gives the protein CASSLWKTTNEKLFF.